This T cell receptor (beta chain) was sequenced in a study of CD8 T cells in Susac syndrome (dated by TCRdb to between 2019 and 2020). With respect to the entire study: Among the Susac syndrome patients who were sequenced, clinically active disease was present in more than five and clinical remission was observed in 8 or 9. At blood withdrawal, Susac syndrome patients were either therapy-naive, taking corticosteroids (in some cases with IVIg as well), or taking IVIg alone. Repertoire sequencing was used to test whether CD8+ T cell activation and differentiation in Susac syndrome was antigen driven. Clonality of the CD8+ T cell repertoire was compared between more than 9 healthy donors, approximately 14 Susac syndrome patients and under 19 multiple sclerosis patients. Beyond this particular receptor, the publication reports: The number of individuals in the TCR sequencing and HLA analysis was recognized as being relatively small. Clonal expansion was seen in Susac syndrome CD8+ repertoires, peaking in CD8+ TEMRA cells and being greater in clinically active patients than in remitting ones. Looking at Susac-specific public clones, the researchers identified around 15 in the total CD8+ repertoire and several in the CD8+ TEMRA repertoire.

High-throughput TCR beta sequencing profiled peripheral blood CD8+ and CD4+ T cells from healthy donors, Susac syndrome patients and multiple sclerosis patients. Recently defined diagnostic criteria for definite or probable disease were met by the Susac syndrome patients. Bulk CD8+ and CD4+ T cells were purified magnetically by negative isolation, whereas CD8+ TEMRA cells were enriched by FACS. Blood was collected in EDTA tubes and processed within 24 hours, with PBMCs isolated through density gradient centrifugation. PBMCs intended for TCR sequencing were cryopreserved in liquid nitrogen and thawed later in a water bath at 37 degrees C. Purity of sorted or isolated CD4+, CD8+ and CD8+ TEMRA cells was at least 90%. CDR1 and CDR2, per the germline V gene, are SNHLY and FYNNEI. From the cysteine through the phenylalanine, the CDR3 covers 16 amino acids. This entry keeps only the CDR3 DNA: 48 bases, framed from base 1. The junction carries 16 bases between V and J, which are trimmed by 3 bases and 2 bases respectively.

RNA was extracted using the RNeasy kit, and roughly 0.5 to 1 ug of the RNA was reverse transcribed with random hexamers. TCR beta CDR3 regions were amplified with the immunoSEQ multiplex PCR assay covering 54 Vbeta and 13 Jbeta segments. To correct PCR amplification bias, a synthetic template baseline was used for both primer optimization and computational correction. As for the authors' bioinformatics: Reads were annotated to V, D and J genes per IMGT and analyzed with immunoSEQ Analyzer, keeping only productive sequences. Clonality was computed as one minus Shannon entropy normalized by log2 of the number of productive unique sequences. For each patient and control, public and private clones were evaluated within the 100 most prevalent clones. Susac-specific clones were defined as absent from healthy and MS cohorts, around 1,000 published viral clones and other ImmuneACCESS disease sequences. The public sequencing data were trimmed at Q25 with fastp and processed into clonotypes with MiXCR by TCRdb, which kept only in-frame beta chains. Identical CDR3 proteins give one entry, which carries the most common genes and DNA. The V and J calls here are based on TCRdb, not the publication. The sample data list under 95,000 distinct CDR3 sequences, and just under 95% of these were observed just once. The ten largest clones add up to approximately 0.49% of the sample.

Concerning this clonotype: The antigen it binds to is not known. No per-base quality is available; no much larger clone lies one base away.

This chain is built from TRBV2 and TRBJ2-5; the D segment could be TRBD2, given 7 matching bases. The TCR was taken from a human donor with Susac syndrome. The sequencing sample was made of CD8+ T cells from PBMCs. The CDR3 amino acid sequence is: CASSDEGLGGQETQYF. The bases read TGTGCCAGCAGTGATGAAGGACTAGGGGGTCAAGAGACCCAGTACTTC.